The 19 T cell receptor beta chains in this list originate from one sample, sequenced in a study of control samples from healthy donors and cancer patients. Only in-frame clones appear in the TCRdb table, and some are missing; sequencing was by immunoSEQ multiplex PCR. The sample yields 170,000 or so clones, about 91% seen once. Source material: blood. The receptors were sampled from a woman aged 40 to 49 in good health.

This clone was picked up one time. Other DNA sequences in this specimen translate into the identical CDR3. This chain connects TRBV5-1 to TRBJ1-6; D unclear. The germline V gene has CDR1 SGHRS and CDR2 YFSETQ. The V gene lost 0 bases and the J gene lost 13 bases, with 11 bases spanning the gap. This CDR3 has 13 residues. In DNA form, the CDR3 reads TGCGCCAGCAGCTTGGCAGCAGGATCGCCCCTCCACTTT. It specifies CASSLAAGSPLHF.

The rearrangement links TRBV5-1 to TRBJ2-1; possible D gene TRBD1, 6 bases. This CDR3 spans 16 amino acids. Trimming removed 1 base at V and 2 bases at J, with 13 bases between. CDR1 SGHRS and CDR2 YFSETQ come from the germline V gene. The CDR3 region is CASSLFGGEPYNEQFF. In DNA form, the CDR3 reads TGCGCCAGCAGCTTGTTTGGGGGCGAGCCCTACAATGAGCAGTTCTTC.

The rearrangement joins TRBV15 to TRBJ1-4; tentatively, D is TRBD1 (6 bases). Germline V gives CDR1 LNHNV, CDR2 YYDKDF (reference sequence). The length of the CDR3 is 15 residues. Trimming cost V 0 bases and J 6 bases, with 11 bases left between them. The CDR3 bases are TGTGCCACCAGCAGAGATGGGACATACTATGAAAAACTGTTTTTT. It encodes CATSRDGTYYEKLFF.

CDR3 DNA sequence: TGTGCCAGTAGTAACTATAAATATAATTCACCCCTCCACTTT. It codes for CASSNYKYNSPLHF. The genes are TRBV19 and TRBJ1-6; unclear D gene. The germline V gene encodes CDR1 LNHDA and CDR2 SQIVND (reference sequence). CDR3 length: 14 residues. V lost 4 bases and J 4 bases, leaving 8 bases between the germline ends.

The chain uses TRBV6-1 and TRBJ1-5, with unresolved D. Trimming pared 2 bases from V and 0 bases from J, leaving 5 bases between. This CDR3 is 14 amino acids long. The germline gives CDR1 MNHNS, CDR2 SASEGT. The CDR3 spells CASSELGSNQPQHF. The CDR3 region has the DNA TGTGCCAGCAGTGAACTGGGTAGCAATCAGCCCCAGCATTTT.

The chain employs TRBV13 and TRBJ2-3; TRBD2 matches 12 bases. J lost 1 base, V lost 0 bases, and 2 bases had no gene match. CDR3 length equals 17 residues. Germline V gene data show CDR1 as PRHDT and CDR2 as FYEKMQ (reference sequence). CDR3 residues: CASSLGLAGGRTDTQYF. CDR3 nucleotide sequence: TGTGCCAGCAGCTTAGGCCTAGCGGGGGGGCGCACAGATACGCAGTATTTT.

The chain carries TRBV4-2 and TRBJ1-3; D not resolved. There are 17 residues in the CDR3. In germline, CDR1 is LGHNA, CDR2 YNFKEQ. With 2 bases removed from V and 4 bases from J, the gap between germline ends came to 18 bases. For the CDR3, the DNA is TGTGCCAGCAGCCAACGGTGGACTGACTATAAGGGAAACACCATATATTTT. This encodes CASSQRWTDYKGNTIYF.

V and J are TRBV15 and TRBJ1-5; tentative D call: TRBD1 (6 bases). Trimming left V 3 bases short and J 9 bases short, with 15 bases between. This CDR3 spans 14 amino acids. Germline V CDR1 and CDR2: LNHNV, YYDKDF (reference sequence). CDR3 sequence: CATSSAGAGWPQHF. In DNA, the CDR3 is TGTGCCACCAGCAGCGCAGGGGCTGGTTGGCCCCAGCATTTT.

The chain links TRBV6-4 to TRBJ1-1; 7 nucleotides align to TRBD1. Germline trimming cut 6 bases from V and 1 base from J; bases unmatched to any gene: 5. CDR1 and CDR2 from the germline V gene are MRHNA and SNTAGT. CDR3 size: 14 residues. DNA for the CDR3: TGTGCCAGCAGGACGGACAGGACGAACACTGAAGCTTTCTTT. Protein: CASRTDRTNTEAFF.

Written as DNA, the CDR3 is TGTGCCAGCAGCCTAAACAGGGGGAGGGATGAAAAACTGTTTTTT. Its translation: CASSLNRGRDEKLFF. The chain recombines TRBV7-2 with TRBJ1-4, with 8 nucleotides matching TRBD1. Trimming took 5 bases from V and 6 from J; bases not matched to a gene: 8. Germline-derived CDR1 and CDR2 are SGHTA and FQGNSA. The CDR3 extends over 15 amino acids.

The V call is TRBV29-1, the J call TRBJ2-3; 8 bases align to TRBD2. V lost 6 bases and J lost 6; bases outside the gene matches: 11. The germline V gene encodes CDR1 SQVTM and CDR2 ANQGSEA. This CDR3 contains 14 residues. The CDR3 region has the DNA TGCAGCGTCCTTATCGGGACTAGGGGGGATACGCAGTATTTT. It yields the protein CSVLIGTRGDTQYF.

This chain uses TRBV7-8 with TRBJ1-3; D remains ambiguous. The V and J ends lost 3 bases and 0 bases respectively, with 18 bases between them. Germline CDR1 reads SGHVS; CDR2 reads FQNEAQ. This CDR3 has 18 amino acids. This CDR3 reads CASSLEPPGRSSGNTIYF. The CDR3 bases are TGTGCCAGCAGCTTGGAGCCGCCGGGAAGGAGCTCTGGAAACACCATATATTTT.

The genes are TRBV19 and TRBJ1-2, with D possibly matching TRBD1 (6 bases). The CDR3 covers 15 residues. V dropped 3 bases and J dropped 4 bases, with 15 bases sitting between them. Germline loops: CDR1 LNHDA, CDR2 SQIVND (reference sequence). The CDR3 DNA reads as TGTGCCAGTAGTATCCCCAGGGGATCCGGCTATGGCTACACCTTC. Its translation is CASSIPRGSGYGYTF.

The chain joins TRBV12-5 to TRBJ1-1, with D unresolved. The germline V and J ends were trimmed by 2 bases and 3 bases, with 1 base remaining between them. Germline CDR1 is LGHNT and CDR2 is FRNRAP. This CDR3 contains 11 residues. This chain's CDR3 is CASGLYTEAFF. The CDR3 region has the DNA TGTGCTAGTGGTTTGTACACTGAAGCTTTCTTT. The entire variable domain, with the rest obtained from reference TRBV12-5 and TRBJ1-1, is as follows: DARVTQTPRHKVTEMGQEVTMRCQPILGHNTVFWYRQTMMQGLELLAYFRNRAPLDDSGMPKDRFSAEMPDATLATLKIQPSEPRDSAVYFCASGLYTEAFFGQGTRLTVV.

The chain is built from TRBV2 and TRBJ2-5; TRBD2 matches 7 bases. After removal of 3 bases from V and 5 bases from J, the junction contained 6 bases not matched to a gene. There are 14 residues in the CDR3. The germline CDR1 and CDR2 sequences are SNHLY and FYNNEI. In DNA form, the CDR3 reads TGTGCCAGCAGTGATTGGGGACTACGGGAGACCCAGTACTTC. This encodes CASSDWGLRETQYF.

A few counts support this clone. The chain uses TRBV28 and TRBJ2-7; 9 nucleotides agree with TRBD1. CDR3 length equals 15 residues. Trimming cost V 7 bases and J 4 bases; bases outside gene matches: 11. Germline loops: CDR1 MDHEN, CDR2 SYDVKM. CDR3 residues: CASTSPTGGFYEQYF. The DNA of the CDR3 is TGTGCCAGCACCTCACCGACAGGGGGGTTTTACGAGCAGTACTTC.

For the CDR3, the DNA is TGTGCCAGCAGTCCCCGGACTAGCGGGGGGGCTAGGTCCTACAATGAGCAGTTCTTC. Protein: CASSPRTSGGARSYNEQFF. The J gene is TRBJ2-1, the V gene TRBV28, with 15 bases fitting TRBD2. Germline lookup yields CDR1 MDHEN and CDR2 SYDVKM. The CDR3 spans 19 residues. V lost 5 bases and J lost 1; bases outside the gene matches: 9.

The chain is built from TRBV5-1 and TRBJ2-2; TRBD2 matches 7 bases. The CDR3 totals 14 residues. Trimming took 3 bases from V and 4 from J; bases not matched to a gene: 3. CDR1 is SGHRS, CDR2 YFSETQ, per germline. CDR3 sequence (DNA): TGCGCCAGCAGCTGGACGGGGGGCACCGGGGAGCTGTTTTTT. Translated: CASSWTGGTGELFF.

This chain connects TRBV9 to TRBJ2-1, with 9 bases identical to TRBD2. The germline V gene encodes CDR1 SGDLS and CDR2 YYNGEE. V dropped 4 bases and J dropped 3; count of bases not matched to a gene: 8. The length of the CDR3 is 16 residues. CDR3 bases: TGTGCCAGCAGCATGAGGACTAGCGCCTACTACAATGAGCAGTTCTTC. Translating it yields CASSMRTSAYYNEQFF.